This TCR beta chain appears in the sequencing data of a study of blood T cell repertoires in COVID-19. Cohorts were determined from participant-reported clinical history. This CDR3 contains 15 residues. V was trimmed by 6 bases and J by 5 bases, leaving 19 bases between them. Germline V gene data show CDR1 as LNHDA and CDR2 as SQIVND (reference sequence). Original handling: Amplification from reference gene primers served as the basis for estimated nucleated cell counts. TCRdb's copy holds only in-frame clones and misses some; the assay was immunoSEQ multiplex PCR. V, J and clone size were drawn from that table, and D and trimming were deduced from the DNA. In the table there are roughly 190,000 clones, 87% of which are singletons. This clone showed up just once.

This rearrangement joins TRBV19 to TRBJ2-5, with TRBD2 as a possible D gene (6 bases). Sequencing was performed on PBMCs or T cells enriched from blood (not recorded which). The TCR was taken from a woman younger than 45 who had recovered from COVID-19. DNA of the CDR3: TGTGCCAGTAGCGGCCCTCGGGATGGAGGGGAGACCCAGTACTTC. It translates to CASSGPRDGGETQYF.